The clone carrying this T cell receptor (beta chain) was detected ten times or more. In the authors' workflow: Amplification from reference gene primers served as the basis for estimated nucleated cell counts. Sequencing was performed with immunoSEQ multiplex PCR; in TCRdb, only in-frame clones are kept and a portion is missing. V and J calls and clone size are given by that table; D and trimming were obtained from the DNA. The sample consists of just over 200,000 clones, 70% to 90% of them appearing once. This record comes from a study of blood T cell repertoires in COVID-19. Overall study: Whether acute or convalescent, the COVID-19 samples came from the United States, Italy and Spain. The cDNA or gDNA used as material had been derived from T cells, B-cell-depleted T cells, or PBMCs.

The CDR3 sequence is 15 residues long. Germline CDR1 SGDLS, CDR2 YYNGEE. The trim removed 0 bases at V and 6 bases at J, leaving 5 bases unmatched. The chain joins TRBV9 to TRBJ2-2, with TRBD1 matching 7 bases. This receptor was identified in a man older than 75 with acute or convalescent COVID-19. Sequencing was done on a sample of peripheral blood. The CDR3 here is CASSVEGTVAGELFF. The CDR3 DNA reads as TGTGCCAGCAGCGTAGAAGGGACAGTGGCCGGGGAGCTGTTTTTT.